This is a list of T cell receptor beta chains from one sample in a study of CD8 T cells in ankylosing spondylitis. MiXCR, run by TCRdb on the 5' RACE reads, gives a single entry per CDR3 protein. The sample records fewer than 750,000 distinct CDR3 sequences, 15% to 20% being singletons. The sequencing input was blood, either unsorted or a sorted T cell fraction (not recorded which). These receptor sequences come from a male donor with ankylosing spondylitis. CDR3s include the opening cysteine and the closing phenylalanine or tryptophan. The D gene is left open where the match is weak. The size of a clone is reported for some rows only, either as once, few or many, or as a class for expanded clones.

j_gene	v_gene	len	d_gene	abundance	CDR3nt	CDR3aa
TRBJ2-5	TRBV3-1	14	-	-	TGTGCCAGCAGCCAAGATTTGGGAAAAGAGACCCAGTACTTC	CASSQDLGKETQYF
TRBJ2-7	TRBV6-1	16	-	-	TGTGCCAGCAGCCGGACCCTCACAGGGCTTGGTTACGAGCAGTACTTC	CASSRTLTGLGYEQYF
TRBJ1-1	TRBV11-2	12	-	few	TGTGCCAGCAGCTCATGGGGTGGTGGAGCTTTCTTT	CASSSWGGGAFF
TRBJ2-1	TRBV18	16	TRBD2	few	TGTGCCAGCTCACCACCCTGGGCTAGCGGCACCAATGAGCAGTTCTTC	CASSPPWASGTNEQFF
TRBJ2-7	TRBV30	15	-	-	TGTGCCTGGAGTTCCGGGGGCCCGAGCTCCTACGAGCAGTACTTC	CAWSSGGPSSYEQYF
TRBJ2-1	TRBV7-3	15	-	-	TGTGCCAGCAGCTTATCAGGATTCTCCTACAATGAGCAGTTCTTC	CASSLSGFSYNEQFF
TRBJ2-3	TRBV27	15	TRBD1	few	TGTGCCAGCAGTTTCCGGGACAGGGGGCAGGATACGCAGTATTTT	CASSFRDRGQDTQYF
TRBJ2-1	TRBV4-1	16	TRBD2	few	TGCGCCAGCAGCCAATTTAGACTAGCGGACCAGGATGAGCAGTTCTTC	CASSQFRLADQDEQFF
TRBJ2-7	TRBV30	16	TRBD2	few	TGTGCCTGGAGTGTCCGGATGACTAGCGGGGGGGGTGAGCAGTACTTC	CAWSVRMTSGGGEQYF
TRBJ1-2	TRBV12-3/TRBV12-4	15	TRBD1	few	TGTGCCAGCAGCTCCGGGACAGGGATGCTTTATGGCTACACCTTC	CASSSGTGMLYGYTF
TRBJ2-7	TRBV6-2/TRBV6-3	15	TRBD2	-	TGTGCCAGCAGTTGGTGGCGGGGGGCCCATCAGGAGCAGTACTTC	CASSWWRGAHQEQYF
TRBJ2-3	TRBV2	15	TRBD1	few	TGTGCCAGCAGTGATGGTCAGGGGGCGACAGATACGCAGTATTTT	CASSDGQGATDTQYF